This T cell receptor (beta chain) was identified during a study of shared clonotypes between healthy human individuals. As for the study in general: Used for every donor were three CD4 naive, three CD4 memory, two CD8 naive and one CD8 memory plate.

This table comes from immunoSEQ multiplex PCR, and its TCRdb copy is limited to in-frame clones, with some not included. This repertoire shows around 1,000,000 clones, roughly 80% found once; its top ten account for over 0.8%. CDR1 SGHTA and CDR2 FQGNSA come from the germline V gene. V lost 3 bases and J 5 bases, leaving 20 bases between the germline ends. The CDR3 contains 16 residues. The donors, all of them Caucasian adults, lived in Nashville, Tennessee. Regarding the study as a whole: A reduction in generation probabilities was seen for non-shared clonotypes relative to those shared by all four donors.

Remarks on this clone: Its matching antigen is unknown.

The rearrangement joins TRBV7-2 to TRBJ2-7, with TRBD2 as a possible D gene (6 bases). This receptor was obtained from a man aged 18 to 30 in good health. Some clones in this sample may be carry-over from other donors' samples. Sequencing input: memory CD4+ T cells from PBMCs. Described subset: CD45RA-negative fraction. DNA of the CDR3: TGTGCCAGCAGCTTGAACATTATCCGGGACTCGGACGAGCAGTACTTC. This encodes CASSLNIIRDSDEQYF.